The clone carrying this TCR beta chain was counted a few times. This entry belongs to a study of response to subunit inactivated influenza vaccine. TCRdb reprocessed the RT-PCR reads with MiXCR, giving one entry per CDR3 protein. The sample consists of some 640,000 distinct CDR3 sequences, roughly 13% of them appearing once. This CDR3 comprises 14 residues. CDR1 and CDR2 (germline): SNHLY, FYNNEI. V was clipped by 6 bases and J by 1 base, with 9 bases between them. The TCR comes from a man aged 45-65 years who received an inactivated influenza vaccine. This sequence joins TRBV2 and TRBJ2-2, with D hard to call. The sequenced sample was PBMCs from blood, obtained 14 days before vaccination. The CDR3 DNA is TGTGCCAGCAGCCCGGTGTGGAACACCGGGGAGCTGTTTTTT. Protein sequence: CASSPVWNTGELFF.